This TCR beta chain originates from a study of blood T cell repertoires in COVID-19. Overall study: Samples of COVID-19 (acute and convalescent) were obtained from the United States, Italy and Spain. PBMCs, B-cell-depleted T cells, or T cells were the source of the cDNA or gDNA that made up the material.

With 5 bases clipped from V and 1 base from J, the junction kept 8 bases outside the gene matches. This CDR3 is built from 15 residues. Germline values: CDR1 LNHDA, CDR2 SQIVND (reference sequence). As originally analysed: Reference gene primer amplification gave nucleated cell count estimates. Repertoires were generated with immunoSEQ multiplex PCR, while TCRdb's copy carries only in-frame clones and drops some. V, J and clone size derive from that table, while D and trimming were established from the DNA sequence. The table shows 80,000 to 100,000 clones, with 70% to 90% occurring only once. The rearrangement joins TRBV19 to TRBJ2-7; 7 bases map to TRBD2. The source is a woman aged 55-70 years in a cohort sampled during active or convalescent COVID-19. Source material: peripheral blood. The CDR3 sequence is CASSPGTTRSYEQYF. CDR3 in DNA: TGTGCCAGTAGTCCCGGGACTACTCGATCCTACGAGCAGTACTTC.